This T cell receptor beta chain was sequenced during a study of blood T cell repertoires in COVID-19. Study overall: COVID-19 samples collected from the United States, Italy and Spain covered acute and convalescent phases. In each case, the material was cDNA or gDNA derived from T cells, B-cell-depleted T cells, or PBMCs.

In the study's own analysis: Amplification of reference gene primers provided the estimated nucleated cell counts. Clones were read by immunoSEQ multiplex PCR, and TCRdb kept only the in-frame ones, dropping some. That table furnishes V, J and clone size, whereas the DNA furnished D and trimming. Altogether 200,000 or so clones are present, 65% to 85% being singletons, with the ten largest covering 3%. The CDR3 covers 16 residues. The junction had 6 bases not matched to a gene; V was cut back by 1 base and J by 2 bases. Germline assignment: CDR1 SGHRS and CDR2 YFSETQ. Sample: peripheral blood. The chain combines TRBV5-1 with TRBJ2-7; 10 bases agree with TRBD2. The clonotype comes from a woman in her 30s who had recovered from COVID-19. Written as DNA, the CDR3 is TGCGCCAGCAGCTTGATACGGACTAGCGGAACCTACGAGCAGTACTTC. Translated: CASSLIRTSGTYEQYF.